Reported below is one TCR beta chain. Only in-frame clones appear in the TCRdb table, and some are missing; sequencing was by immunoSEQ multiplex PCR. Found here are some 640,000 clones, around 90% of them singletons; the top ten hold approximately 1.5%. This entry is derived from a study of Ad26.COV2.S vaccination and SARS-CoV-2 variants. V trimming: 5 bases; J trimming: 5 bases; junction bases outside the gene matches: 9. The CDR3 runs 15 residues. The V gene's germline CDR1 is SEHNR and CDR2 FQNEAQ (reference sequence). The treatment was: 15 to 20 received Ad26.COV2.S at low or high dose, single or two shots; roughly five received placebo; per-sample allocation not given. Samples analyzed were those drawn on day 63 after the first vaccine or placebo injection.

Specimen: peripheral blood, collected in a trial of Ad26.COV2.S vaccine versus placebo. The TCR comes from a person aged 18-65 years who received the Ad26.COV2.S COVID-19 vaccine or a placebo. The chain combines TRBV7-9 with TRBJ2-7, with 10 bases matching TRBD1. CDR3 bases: TGTGCCAGCAGCCCCTGGGGGACAGGGGTTGACGAGCAGTACTTC. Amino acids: CASSPWGTGVDEQYF.